This T cell receptor (beta chain) stems from a study of T cell clonality in common variable immunodeficiency (dated by TCRdb to 2014 to 2015). General conclusions and limits of the study: Differences among patients in the CVID cohort limited the correlations between repertoire features and clinical complications. Even though DNA input was the same, control samples had an average of about 80,000 unique sequences each, compared with about 31,000 in CVID samples. TCRbeta clonality was higher in CVID subjects than in healthy controls (t-test p = 0.018), and the increase was most characteristic of about a third of subjects. The authors noted that sequencing repertoires of T cell subpopulations would be needed to clarify what caused the increased clonality in CVID. Reportedly, TCRbeta sequences from CVID had fewer deletions and N-nucleotide insertions, and highly modified clones with 13 or more V deletions were absent from CVID. Fewer TCRbeta clones were shared among CVID subjects than among healthy controls (p < 0.0001).

For sequencing input, CVID and control samples contributed equivalent amounts of genomic DNA. For every sample, a 60 bp segment covering the rearranged TCRbeta CDR3 region was amplified and then sequenced. The immunoSEQ assay, a bias-corrected multiplex PCR combined with high-throughput sequencing, was used for TCRbeta amplification. As for the authors' bioinformatics: Every unique nucleotide sequence was considered a clone and was annotated with V, D and J genes, copy number and frequency. Sequences were labeled productive if in frame, and non-productive if out of frame or containing stop codons. As previously described, Shannon's entropy was used to calculate clonality. Mean CDR3 Kyte-Doolittle hydropathy was derived from the predicted amino acid sequences of productive clones. Hierarchical clustering of scaled V gene usage was performed with the R hclust function using Manhattan distance and complete linkage. Sharing of clones by CDR3 amino acid sequence was evaluated through resampling of 12 repertoires per group over 100 rounds. The repertoires were screened for 60 to 85 published EBV-specific TCRbeta sequences and approximately 230 published CMV-specific TCRbeta sequences. After a couple of CVID samples that produced fewer than 10,000 sequences were dropped from the analysis, 42 CVID repertoires remained. Not all clones reach the TCRdb copy of this immuneACCESS table, which keeps in-frame sequences only. Checked studies attribute under half of the gap to unresolved V genes and leave the rest unexplained. V, J and clone size reflect that table, while D and trimming were determined from the DNA. This sample holds about 52,000 clones in total, without any singletons. Of the sample, about 1.7% falls within the top ten clones.

CDR1 and CDR2, per the germline V gene (reference sequence), are GTSNPN and SVGIG. The CDR3, from cysteine to phenylalanine, totals 14 residues. The CDR3 was read in part: 33 bases, with the frame set at base 1. Most CVID patients and most healthy controls were of Caucasian heritage. From each donor, about 5 to 8.5 ml of heparinized peripheral whole blood was collected. Genomic DNA from adults with common variable immune deficiency (CVID) and from healthy adult controls was used to sequence TCRbeta CDR3 repertoires. A total of around 22 healthy adult volunteers (approximately 12 female and approximately 10 male; age range about 20 to 75 years, mean age about 35) were included in the control group. To isolate peripheral blood mononuclear cells, diluted blood was subjected to density centrifugation over Hypaque 1077 or Ficoll-Paque. Genomic DNA was obtained from unsorted mononuclear cells using either Qiagen column purification or a centrifugation-based method.

This clone came up a few times. The antigen it binds to is not known. Read data end 3 residues before the CDR3 end; the end is taken from the germline J gene. The chain was built from TRBV30 and TRBJ2-4; 9 bases in the junction line up with TRBD1. This sequence was found in a person between 18 and 75 years old in good health. Sequenced: peripheral blood mononuclear cells. The CDR3 bases that were read are TGTGCCTGGAGTCCCGGACAGGGGACCAATGGT. Translated, it gives CAWSPGQGTNG. In full, the CDR3 reads CAWSPGQGTNGQYF.